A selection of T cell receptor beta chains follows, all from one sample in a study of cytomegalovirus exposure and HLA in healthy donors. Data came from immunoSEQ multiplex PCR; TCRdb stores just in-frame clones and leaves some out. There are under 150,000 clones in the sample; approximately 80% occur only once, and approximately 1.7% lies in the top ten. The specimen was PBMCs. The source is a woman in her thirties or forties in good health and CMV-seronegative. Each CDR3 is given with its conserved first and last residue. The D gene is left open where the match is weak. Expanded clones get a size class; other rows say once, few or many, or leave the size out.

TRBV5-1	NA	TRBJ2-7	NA	TGCGCCAGCAGCCGGTCCCGGGACACAGCACTAAATGAGCAGTACTTC	CASSRSRDTALNEQYF
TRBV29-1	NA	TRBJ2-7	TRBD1	TGCAGCGTTTTACAGGGGGCCAGCTCCTACGAGCAGTACTTC	CSVLQGASSYEQYF
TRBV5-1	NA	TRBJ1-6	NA	TGCGCCAGCAGCCTTACCCGACACGAGAATTCACCCCTCCACTTT	CASSLTRHENSPLHF
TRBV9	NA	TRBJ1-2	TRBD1	TGTGCCAGCAGCTCCCATCAGGGACAGGGAGATGGCTACACCTTC	CASSSHQGQGDGYTF
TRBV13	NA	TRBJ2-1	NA	TGTGCCAGCAGCCACGAGGATCTGGGTAGCCCAAGGGGTATGGATGAGCAGTTCTTC	CASSHEDLGSPRGMDEQFF
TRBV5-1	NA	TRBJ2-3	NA	TGCGCCAGCAGCGCGGGTGGAGATACGCAGTATTTT	CASSAGGDTQYF
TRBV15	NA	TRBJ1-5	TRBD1	TGTGCCACCAGCAGAGATCGGCGTTCAAGCTGGGACAGGGGGCGAAAAGGTCAGCCCCAGCATTTT	CATSRDRRSSWDRGRKGQPQHF
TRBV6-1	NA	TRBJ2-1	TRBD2	TGTGCCAGCAGTGAAAGGACTAGGGGATCCAATGAGCAGTTCTTC	CASSERTRGSNEQFF
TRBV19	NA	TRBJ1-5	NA	TGTGCCACCACACCCGACCGGAGGGGAGCCGGTCAGCCCCAGCATTTT	CATTPDRRGAGQPQHF
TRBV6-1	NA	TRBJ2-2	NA	TGTGCCGGCCGGGGACGGAGGGTAACCGGGGAGCTGTTTTTT	CAGRGRRVTGELFF
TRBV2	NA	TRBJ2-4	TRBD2	TGTGCCAGCAGTCTCAACCCAGCGGGGGGGAGGCCTCAAAACATTCAGTACTTC	CASSLNPAGGRPQNIQYF
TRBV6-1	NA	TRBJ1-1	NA	TGTGCCAGCAGTGCTCAACAGGGTGTGGACACTGAAGCTTTCTTT	CASSAQQGVDTEAFF
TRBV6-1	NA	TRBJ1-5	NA	TGTGCCAGCAGTTTTGGGGCGGGGAGTCAGCCCCAGCATTTT	CASSFGAGSQPQHF
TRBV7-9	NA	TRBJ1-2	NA	TGTGCCAGCAGCCCGGGGGGCTACACCTTC	CASSPGGYTF
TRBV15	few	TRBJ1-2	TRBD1	TGTGCCACCAGCACGGGACAGGGGGAAGGTGGCTACACCTTC	CATSTGQGEGGYTF
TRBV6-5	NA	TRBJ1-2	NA	TGTGCCAGCAGTTCACAGGGATCTAACTATGGCTACACCTTC	CASSSQGSNYGYTF
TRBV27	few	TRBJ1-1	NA	TGTGCCAGCAGCAAGACATCACCGAACACTGAAGCTTTCTTT	CASSKTSPNTEAFF
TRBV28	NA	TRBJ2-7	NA	TGTGCCAGCAGTTTGGTTATAACAGGGAGCCGCGAGCAGTACTTC	CASSLVITGSREQYF